Each of the 22 T cell receptor beta chains below was sequenced from the same sample in a study of metastatic and nonmetastatic thyroid tumors. Among the patients, none had received any treatment before thyroid surgery. TCRdb re-processed the PCR reads through MiXCR. The table records 35,000 to 50,000 clones, roughly 4% of them present only once. Sample: blood. Receptors originate from a female donor with papillary thyroid cancer or a benign thyroid nodule (not recorded which). Some clones in this sample may be carry-over from other donors' samples.

This sequence joins TRBV12-3 or TRBV12-4 and TRBJ2-7, with TRBD2 matching over 7 bases. CDR3 length: 15 amino acids. The junction had 5 bases not matched to a gene; V was cut back by 3 bases and J by 0 bases. CDR3 region: CASSFSTGGSYEQYF. The CDR3 region has the DNA TGTGCCAGCAGTTTTTCGACGGGAGGCTCCTACGAGCAGTACTTC.

As regards this clone: A much larger clone lies a single base off, so this may be a read error. The same CDR3 arises from other DNA sequences in this sample as well. The chain couples TRBV28 to TRBJ2-1, with 7 bases fitting TRBD1. V was pared by 2 bases and J by 8 bases, with 9 bases of the junction left unmatched. The germline CDR1 and CDR2 sequences are MDHEN and SYDVKM. This CDR3 has 15 amino acids. The CDR3 sequence: CASSLGVRGTDEQFF. CDR3 nucleotides: TGTGCCAGCAGTTTAGGGGTAAGAGGGACAGATGAGCAGTTCTTC.

This clone was recorded a few times. Mismatch with germline at one junction end may stem from a read error. The gene calls are TRBV6-5 and TRBJ2-1; D gene ambiguous. Germline V gene lookup returns CDR1 MNHEY and CDR2 SVGAGI. There are 11 residues in the CDR3. CDR3 sequence: CASSTNNEQFF. The CDR3 DNA reads TGTGCCAGCAGTACTAACAATGAGCAGTTTTTC.

This clone was detected many times. The chain carries TRBV12-3 or TRBV12-4 and TRBJ1-1; 8 bases are a match to TRBD1. The CDR3 is 14 amino acids. The V gene end was trimmed by 6 bases and the J gene end by 4 bases; junction bases not matched to a gene: 7. For the CDR3, the DNA is TGTGCCAGCAGCCCGGACAGGGTGATCACTGAAGCTTTCTTT. This gives the protein CASSPDRVITEAFF.

This clone was seen repeatedly, ten times or more. The chain uses TRBV5-1 and TRBJ2-1, with TRBD2 matching over 7 bases. The CDR3 is 16 residues long. Germline CDR1 reads SGHRS; CDR2 reads YFSETQ. J lost 4 bases, V lost 6 bases, and 13 bases had no gene match. The CDR3 DNA follows: TGCGCCAGCAACCTTTCCCCTTCCGGGAGGTACAATGAGCAGTTCTTC. It codes for CASNLSPSGRYNEQFF.

This clone has at least ten counts. Other DNA sequences within the sample encode an identical CDR3. The V gene is TRBV4-1, the J gene TRBJ1-2; D is possibly TRBD1 (6 bases). Germline-derived CDR1 and CDR2 are MGHRA and YSYEKL. V was trimmed by 0 bases and J by 2 bases, leaving 16 bases between them. There are 17 residues in the CDR3. The CDR3 nucleotides read TGCGCCAGCAGCCAAGATTTTGGGGGGGCTCGGAACTATGGCTACACCTTC. Encoded protein: CASSQDFGGARNYGYTF.

This clone occurred many times. The chain is built from TRBV20-1 and TRBJ1-1; TRBD1 agrees at 9 bases. CDR3 length: 13 residues. Germline values: CDR1 DFQATT, CDR2 SNEGSKA (reference sequence). Trimming removed 5 bases from V and 0 bases from J; junction bases left unmatched: 1. The CDR3 DNA reads as TGCAGTGCTGGACAGGGGATGAACACTGAAGCTTTCTTT. Amino acids: CSAGQGMNTEAFF.

This clone was counted at least ten times. V is TRBV11-2 and J is TRBJ1-3, with D tentatively TRBD1 (5 bases). The CDR3 sequence is 13 residues long. Trimming stripped 8 bases from V and 3 bases from J, with 11 bases between. Per germline, CDR1 SGHAT and CDR2 FQNNGV. CDR3 DNA: TGTGCCAGCTGGGGGTCCATTGGAAACACCATATATTTT. Translating gives CASWGSIGNTIYF.

The chain carries TRBV24-1 and TRBJ2-1; weak D call: TRBD1 (7 bases). V gave up 10 bases and J gave up 10 bases, with 13 bases separating them. The CDR3 sequence is 11 residues long. In germline, CDR1 is KGHDR, CDR2 SFDVKD. The CDR3 here is CATQGGPEQFF. CDR3 sequence (DNA): TGTGCCACTCAGGGGGGCCCAGAGCAGTTCTTC.

The rearrangement uses TRBV6-1 and TRBJ1-1; a weak D match, TRBD1 (5 bases). The germline V gene encodes CDR1 MNHNS and CDR2 SASEGT. This CDR3 spans 13 amino acids. V lost 8 bases, J lost 2 bases, and 12 bases lay in between. The CDR3 region is CASRFQGNTEAFF. The CDR3 coding sequence is TGTGCCAGCCGATTCCAGGGCAACACTGAAGCTTTCTTT.

This clone was observed at least ten times. The chain carries TRBV6-1 and TRBJ1-4, with TRBD1 matching 7 bases. The CDR3 covers 14 residues. Unmatched junction bases numbered 10, after V lost 5 bases and J lost 10 bases. Germline V CDR1 and CDR2: MNHNS, SASEGT. The CDR3 sequence: CASSYKTGRRKLFF. CDR3 nucleotide sequence: TGTGCCAGCAGTTACAAGACAGGGAGACGAAAACTGTTTTTT.

Only a few counts were recorded for this clone. This sequence joins TRBV20-1 and TRBJ2-1; 9 bases fit TRBD2. CDR3 length: 15 amino acids. CDR1 DFQATT and CDR2 SNEGSKA come from the germline V gene (reference sequence). V trimming: 7 bases; J trimming: 7 bases; junction bases outside the gene matches: 14. CDR3 loop: CSVRLSSGIGNEQFF. DNA for the CDR3: TGCAGTGTCCGCCTATCTAGCGGGATAGGTAATGAGCAGTTCTTC.

This clone was seen at least ten times. This sequence joins TRBV6-1 and TRBJ1-4; a possible D gene is TRBD1 (5 bases). The V and J ends lost 4 bases and 8 bases respectively, with 17 bases between them. Germline-derived CDR1 and CDR2 are MNHNS and SASEGT. The CDR3 runs to 15 residues. The CDR3 region has the DNA TGTGCCAGCAGTGTTCGGGGCAGGGCATACGAAAAACTGTTTTTT. This sequence encodes CASSVRGRAYEKLFF.

This clone was observed many times. This chain uses TRBV20-1 with TRBJ1-5; a possible D gene is TRBD1 (5 bases). Trimming removed 1 base at V and 1 base at J, with 8 bases between. Germline assignment: CDR1 DFQATT and CDR2 SNEGSKA (reference sequence). The CDR3 loop spans 14 amino acids. The CDR3 nucleotides are TGCAGTGCTAGAGGCCGGGACAGCAATCAGCCCCAGCATTTT. Translated: CSARGRDSNQPQHF.

This clone was seen repeatedly, ten times or more. DNA of the CDR3: TGTGCCAGTACCCCCCGGGACACCCCGAACACCGGGGAGCTGTTTTTT. This gives the protein CASTPRDTPNTGELFF. The chain is built from TRBV19 and TRBJ2-2; weak D call: TRBD1 (6 bases). The CDR3 covers 16 residues. Germline CDR1 and CDR2: LNHDA and SQIVND (reference sequence). Trimming removed 7 bases from V and 0 bases from J, with 15 bases in between.

This clone was found a few times. This sequence joins TRBV12-3 or TRBV12-4 and TRBJ2-7, with D possibly matching TRBD1 (6 bases). V was shortened by 3 bases and J by 1 base, with 13 bases between the two germline ends. The CDR3 consists of 15 residues. The CDR3, as DNA: TGTGCCAGCAGTTTCTCGACAGGCTTATCCTACGAGCAGTACTTC. Encoded protein: CASSFSTGLSYEQYF.

This chain connects TRBV20-1 to TRBJ1-2; D gene unclear. Germline V gene sequence: CDR1 DFQATT, CDR2 SNEGSKA (reference sequence). The V end was cut by 4 bases, the J end by 4 bases, with 13 bases between. This CDR3 region has 13 residues. Here the CDR3 reads CSAKDGVTYGYTF. In nucleotides, the CDR3 is TGCAGTGCTAAGGATGGAGTCACCTATGGCTACACCTTC.

This clone was recorded at least ten times. This sequence joins TRBV30 and TRBJ2-7; D might be TRBD2 (6 bases). Germline-derived CDR1 and CDR2 are GTSNPN and SVGIG (reference sequence). The CDR3 is 13 amino acids. The V and J ends lost 1 base and 2 bases respectively, with 9 bases between them. CDR3 DNA sequence: TGTGCCTGGAGTGGGGACTCTACCTACGAGCAGTACTTC. As protein: CAWSGDSTYEQYF.

The rearrangement links TRBV16 to TRBJ2-7, with D unresolved. The CDR3 runs 12 residues. From germline, CDR1 is KGHSY and CDR2 FQNENV. Trimming removed 0 bases from V and 4 bases from J, with 4 bases in between. CDR3 protein: CASSQSGYEQYF. For the CDR3, the DNA is TGTGCCAGCAGCCAATCAGGTTACGAGCAGTACTTC. Together with reference TRBV16 and TRBJ2-7, the CDR3 gives the full variable domain: GEEVAQTPKHLVRGEGQKAKLYCAPIKGHSYVFWYQQVLKNEFKFLISFQNENVFDETGMPKERFSAKCLPNSPCSLEIQATKLEDSAVYFCASSQSGYEQYFGPGTRLTVT.

This clone was seen more than once but under ten times. The chain links TRBV6-2 or TRBV6-3 to TRBJ1-6; unclear D gene. V was trimmed by 6 bases and J by 0 bases, leaving 15 bases between them. Germline V lookup: CDR1 MNHEY, CDR2 SVGEGT. The CDR3 runs 17 residues. CDR3 sequence reads: CASSQTDVRSYNSPLHF. The CDR3 DNA sequence: TGTGCCAGCAGCCAAACGGACGTTCGCTCCTATAATTCACCCCTCCACTTT.

The chain links TRBV27 to TRBJ1-3, with D unresolved. Germline V gene lookup returns CDR1 MNHEY and CDR2 SMNVEV (reference sequence). This CDR3 spans 20 amino acids. V was trimmed by 6 bases and J by 4 bases, leaving 31 bases between them. This CDR3 reads CASRSLVAGGRHGAGNTIYF. CDR3 DNA sequence: TGTGCCAGCAGATCCCTCGTCGCAGGCGGACGACATGGAGCCGGAAACACCATATATTTT.

In its sample, this clone was seen a few times. The chain has TRBV11-1 and TRBJ2-7, with 7 bases that match TRBD2. Per the germline V gene, CDR1 is SGHAT and CDR2 is FQDESV (reference sequence). This CDR3 is built from 16 residues. Losses at the gene ends were 5 bases for V and 0 bases for J; bases not matched to a gene: 10. CDR3 sequence: CASSPTLAEPSYEQYF. DNA for the CDR3: TGTGCCAGCAGCCCAACTCTAGCGGAGCCCTCCTACGAGCAGTACTTC. The complete variable domain, with remaining parts taken from reference TRBV11-1 and TRBJ2-7, reads EAEVAQSPRYKITEKSQAVAFWCDPISGHATLYWYRQILGQGPELLVQFQDESVVDDSQLPKDRFSAERLKGVDSTLKIQPAELGDSAMYLCASSPTLAEPSYEQYFGPGTRLTVT.